This T cell receptor beta chain was observed in a study of blood T cell repertoires in COVID-19 (dated by TCRdb to the early 2020s). At the level of the whole study: Collaborator samples came from the United States, Italy and Spain and covered acute and convalescent phases of COVID-19. The prospective study material was composed of cDNA or gDNA derived from T cells, B-cell-depleted T cells, or PBMCs. Deeply sampled blood TCRbeta repertoires from subjects exposed to, actively infected with, or recovered from COVID-19 were included in the dataset. A freely available public database, intended as a resource for researchers studying the immune response to SARS-CoV-2, is where the repertoires were released. Samples came from the ongoing ImmuneRACE study (first 160 participants) plus 1,254 subjects from 6 global collaborators. Sample metadata almost always included a de-identified subject ID, COVID-19 status, age in years and sex. Where available, HLA class I and class II types were taken from metadata supplied by the sample provider and were not determined by assay-based typing.

With respect to this clone: It has no known antigen specificity. Qualities for individual bases were not recorded, and no much larger clone is one base off.

TCRbeta CDR3 regions were amplified from genomic DNA by means of the immunoSEQ Assay, a bias-controlled multiplex PCR. The study's own analysis went as follows. Within the assay, amplification of reference gene primers was used to estimate how many nucleated cells each sample contained. To quantify the absolute abundance of each unique TCRbeta CDR3 rearrangement, sequence reads were collapsed and filtered. For each sample, productive Simpson clonality was calculated as the square root of Simpson's diversity index across productive rearrangements. Entries here come from immuneACCESS through TCRdb and include only in-frame sequences with V and J called. Some clones fail to appear in such tables; in the studies checked, an unresolved V gene covers under half of the shortfall, and the cause of the remainder is unknown. V and J calls and clone size are those listed in that table; D and trimming were worked out from the DNA. This sample gives about 230,000 clones in total; about 83% of them show up just once. The top ten hold roughly 1.3% of the sample.

At one collaborating source in Seattle, patients were enrolled during active infection and were followed longitudinally through the course of disease. Collaborating institutions collected whole blood in K2EDTA tubes following their own protocols. For TCRbeta analysis, collaborators shipped samples as frozen whole blood, isolated PBMCs, or DNA extracted from either of those sample types. From its cysteine to its phenylalanine, the CDR3 spans 13 amino acids. The CDR3 DNA has 39 bases and is translated from base 1. CDR1 and CDR2, per the germline V gene, are SQVTM and ANQGSEA. Trimming leaves V shorter by 1 base and J shorter by 3 bases, with the junction holding 1 base beyond the gene matches. Summary of the overall study and its limitations: How much clinical and demographic metadata was included differed by source and by participant, and the metadata was provided uncurated.

This TCR derives from a woman aged 25 to 39 with COVID-19, enrolled during active disease. The sequence joins TRBV29-1 to TRBJ2-7; a stretch of 9 junction bases matches TRBD1. The material sequenced was peripheral blood. The nucleotide sequence reads TGCAGCGTTGAAGGGGACAGGGACTACGAGCAGTACTTC. Its coded protein is CSVEGDRDYEQYF.